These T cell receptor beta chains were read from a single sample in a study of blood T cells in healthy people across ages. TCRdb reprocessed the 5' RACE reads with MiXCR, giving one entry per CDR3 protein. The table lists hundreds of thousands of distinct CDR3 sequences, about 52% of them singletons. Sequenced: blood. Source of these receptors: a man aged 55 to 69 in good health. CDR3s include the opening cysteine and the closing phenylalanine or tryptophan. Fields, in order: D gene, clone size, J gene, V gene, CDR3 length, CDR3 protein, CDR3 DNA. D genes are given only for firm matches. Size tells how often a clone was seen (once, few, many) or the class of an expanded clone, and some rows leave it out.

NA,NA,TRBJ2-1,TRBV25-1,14,CAGSESRGSETQFF,TGTGCCGGCAGTGAATCGAGGGGGTCAGAGACCCAGTTCTTC
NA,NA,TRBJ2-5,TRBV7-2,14,CASSPSCVAETQYF,TGTGCCAGCAGCCCAAGCTGTGTCGCTGAGACCCAGTACTTC
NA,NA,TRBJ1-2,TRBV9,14,CASSVDRTPTEYTF,TGTGCCAGCAGCGTAGACCGCACTCCGACTGAGTACACCTTC
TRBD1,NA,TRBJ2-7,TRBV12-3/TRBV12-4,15,CASRLTGGDFSEQYF,TGTGCCAGCAGACTGACAGGGGGGGATTTTAGCGAGCAGTACTTC
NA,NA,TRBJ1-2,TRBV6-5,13,CASSVDSSDGYTF,TGTGCCAGCAGTGTGGACAGTTCCGATGGCTACACCTTC
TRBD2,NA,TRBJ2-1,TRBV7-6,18,CASSPGLAGTSSYNEQFF,TGTGCCAGCAGCCCCGGACTAGCGGGGACGAGCTCCTACAATGAGCAGTTCTTC
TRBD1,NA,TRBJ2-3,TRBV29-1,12,CTTRGGEDTQYF,TGCACGACGAGAGGGGGCGAGGATACGCAGTATTTT
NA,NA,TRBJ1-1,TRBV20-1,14,CSARDNRGEWKAFF,TGCAGTGCTAGAGATAATCGGGGTGAATGGAAGGCTTTCTTT
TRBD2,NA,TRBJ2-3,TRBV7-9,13,CASSQWTSGYEYF,TGTGCCAGCAGTCAGTGGACTAGCGGGTATGAGTATTTT
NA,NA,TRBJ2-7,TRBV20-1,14,CSARDPRGMNEQYF,TGCAGTGCTAGAGATCCGCGAGGGATGAACGAGCAGTACTTC
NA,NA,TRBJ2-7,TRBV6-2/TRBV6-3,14,CASKLTLSSYEQYF,TGTGCCAGCAAGTTAACCCTGAGTTCCTACGAGCAGTACTTC
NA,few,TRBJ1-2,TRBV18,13,CASSPKTPYGYTF,TGTGCCAGCTCACCGAAGACCCCCTATGGCTACACCTTC
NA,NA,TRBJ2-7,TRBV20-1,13,CSANRDFNYEQYF,TGCAGTGCTAACCGGGACTTTAACTACGAGCAGTACTTC
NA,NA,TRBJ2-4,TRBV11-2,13,CASSLGWTSWQYF,TGTGCCAGCAGCTTAGGGTGGACGTCTTGGCAGTACTTC
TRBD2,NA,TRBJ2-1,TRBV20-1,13,CSAAGTRMNEQFF,TGCAGTGCAGCCGGGACTAGGATGAATGAGCAGTTCTTC
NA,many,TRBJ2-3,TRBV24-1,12,CATSASTDTQYF,TGTGCCACCTCCGCTAGCACAGATACGCAGTATTTT
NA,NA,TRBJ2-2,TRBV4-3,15,CASSQDPVGAGELFF,TGCGCCAGCAGCCAAGATCCGGTGGGGGCCGGGGAGCTGTTTTTT
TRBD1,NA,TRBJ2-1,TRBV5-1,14,CASSLGTGRGEQFF,TGCGCCAGCAGCCTTGGGACAGGGAGGGGTGAGCAGTTCTTC
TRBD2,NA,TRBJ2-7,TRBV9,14,CASSVGAGVYEQYF,TGTGCCAGCAGCGTAGGAGCGGGAGTCTACGAGCAGTACTTC
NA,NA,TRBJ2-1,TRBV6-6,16,CASNTRGMGGYNEQFF,TGTGCCAGCAATACGAGGGGGATGGGAGGCTACAATGAGCAGTTCTTC
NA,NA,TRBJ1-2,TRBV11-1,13,CASSAGRGCGYTF,TGTGCCAGCAGCGCCGGACGGGGCTGTGGCTACACCTTC
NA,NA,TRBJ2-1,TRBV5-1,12,CPSSSTLNEQFF,TGCCCCAGCAGCTCGACCCTTAATGAGCAGTTCTTC
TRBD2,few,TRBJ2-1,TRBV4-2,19,CASSQEVTPGTSGNNEQFF,TGTGCCAGCAGCCAAGAAGTAACCCCCGGGACTAGCGGGAACAATGAGCAGTTCTTC